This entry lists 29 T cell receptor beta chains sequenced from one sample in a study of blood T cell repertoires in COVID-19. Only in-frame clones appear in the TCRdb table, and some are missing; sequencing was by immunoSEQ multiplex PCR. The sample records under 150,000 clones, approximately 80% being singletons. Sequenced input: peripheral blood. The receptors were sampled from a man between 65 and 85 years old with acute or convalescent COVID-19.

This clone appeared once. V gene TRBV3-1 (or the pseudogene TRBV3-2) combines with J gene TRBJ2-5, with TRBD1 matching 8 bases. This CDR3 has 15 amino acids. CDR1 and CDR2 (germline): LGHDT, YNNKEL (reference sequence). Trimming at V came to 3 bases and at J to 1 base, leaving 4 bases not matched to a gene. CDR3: CASSHQGATQETQYF. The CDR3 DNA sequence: TGTGCCAGCAGCCATCAGGGGGCAACCCAAGAGACCCAGTACTTC.

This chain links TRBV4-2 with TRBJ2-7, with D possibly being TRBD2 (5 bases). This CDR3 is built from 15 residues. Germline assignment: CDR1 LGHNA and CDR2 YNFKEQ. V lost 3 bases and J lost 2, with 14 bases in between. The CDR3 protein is CASSQGSTRAYEQYF. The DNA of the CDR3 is TGTGCCAGCAGCCAGGGCTCAACTAGAGCCTACGAGCAGTACTTC.

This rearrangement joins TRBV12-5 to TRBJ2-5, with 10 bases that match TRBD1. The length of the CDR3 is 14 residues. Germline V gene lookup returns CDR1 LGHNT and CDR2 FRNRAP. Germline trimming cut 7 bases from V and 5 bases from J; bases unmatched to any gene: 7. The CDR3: CASAVTGGRETQYF. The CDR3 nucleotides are TGTGCTAGTGCCGTGACAGGGGGCCGGGAGACCCAGTACTTC.

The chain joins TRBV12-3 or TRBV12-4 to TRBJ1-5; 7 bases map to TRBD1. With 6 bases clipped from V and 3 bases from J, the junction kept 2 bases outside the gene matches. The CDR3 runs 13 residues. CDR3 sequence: CASRTGPNQPQHF. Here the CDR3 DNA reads TGTGCCAGCAGGACAGGGCCCAATCAGCCCCAGCATTTT.

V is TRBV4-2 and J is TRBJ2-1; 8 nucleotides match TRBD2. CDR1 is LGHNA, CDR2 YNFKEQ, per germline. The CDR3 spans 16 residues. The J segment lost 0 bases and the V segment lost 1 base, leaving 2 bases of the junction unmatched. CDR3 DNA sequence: TGTGCCAGCAGCCAAGGGCGGGGGGCCTCCTACAATGAGCAGTTCTTC. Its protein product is CASSQGRGASYNEQFF.

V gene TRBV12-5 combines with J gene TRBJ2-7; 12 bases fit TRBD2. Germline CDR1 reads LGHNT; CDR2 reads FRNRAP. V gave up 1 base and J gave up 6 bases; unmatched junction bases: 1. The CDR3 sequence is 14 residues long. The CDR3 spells CASGLEGLAGEQYF. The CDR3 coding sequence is TGTGCTAGTGGTTTGGAGGGACTAGCGGGCGAGCAGTACTTC.

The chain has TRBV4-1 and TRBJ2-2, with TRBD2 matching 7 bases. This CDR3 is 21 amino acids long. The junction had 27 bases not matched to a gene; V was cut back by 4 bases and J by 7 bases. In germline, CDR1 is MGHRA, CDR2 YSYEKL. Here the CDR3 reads CASSPWGGAESSTRGIGELFF. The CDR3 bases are TGCGCCAGCAGCCCTTGGGGGGGAGCCGAGTCTTCCACCCGGGGTATCGGGGAGCTGTTTTTT.

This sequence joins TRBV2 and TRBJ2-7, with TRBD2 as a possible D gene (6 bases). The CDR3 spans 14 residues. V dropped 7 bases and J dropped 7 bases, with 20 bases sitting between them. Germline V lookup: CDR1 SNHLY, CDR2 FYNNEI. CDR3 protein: CASTYGLGGEEQYF. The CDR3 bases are TGTGCCAGCACATACGGCCTGGGGGGTGAGGAGCAGTACTTC.

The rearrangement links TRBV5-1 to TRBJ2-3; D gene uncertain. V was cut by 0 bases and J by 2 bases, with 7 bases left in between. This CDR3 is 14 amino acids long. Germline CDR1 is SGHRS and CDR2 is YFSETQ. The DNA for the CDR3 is TGCGCCAGCAGCTTGGTCTCCTCCACAGATACGCAGTATTTT. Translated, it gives CASSLVSSTDTQYF.

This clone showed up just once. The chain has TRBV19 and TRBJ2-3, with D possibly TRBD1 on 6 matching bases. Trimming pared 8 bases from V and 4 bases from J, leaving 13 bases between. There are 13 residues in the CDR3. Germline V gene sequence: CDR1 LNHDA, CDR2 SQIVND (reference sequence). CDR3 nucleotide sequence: TGTGCCAGTGGACAGAGGGCACCAGATACGCAGTATTTT. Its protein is CASGQRAPDTQYF.

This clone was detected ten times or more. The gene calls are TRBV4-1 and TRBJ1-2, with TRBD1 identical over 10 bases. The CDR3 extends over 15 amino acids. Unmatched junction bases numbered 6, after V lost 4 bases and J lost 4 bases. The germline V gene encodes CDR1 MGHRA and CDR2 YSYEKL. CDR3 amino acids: CASSRRDRGGYGYTF. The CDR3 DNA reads TGCGCCAGCAGCCGAAGGGACAGGGGAGGCTATGGCTACACCTTC.

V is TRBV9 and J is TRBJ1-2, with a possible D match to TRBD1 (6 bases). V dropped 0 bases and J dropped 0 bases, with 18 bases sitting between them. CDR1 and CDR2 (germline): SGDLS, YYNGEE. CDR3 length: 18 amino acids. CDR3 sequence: CASSVADRGGPSNYGYTF. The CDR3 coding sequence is TGTGCCAGCAGCGTAGCGGACAGAGGCGGACCCTCTAACTATGGCTACACCTTC.

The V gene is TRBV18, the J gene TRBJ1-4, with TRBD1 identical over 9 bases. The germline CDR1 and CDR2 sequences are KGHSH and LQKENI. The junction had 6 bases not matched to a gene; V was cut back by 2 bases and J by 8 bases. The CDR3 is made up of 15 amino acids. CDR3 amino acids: CASSPFTGGVEKLFF. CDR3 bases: TGTGCCAGCTCACCATTTACAGGGGGCGTAGAAAAACTGTTTTTT.

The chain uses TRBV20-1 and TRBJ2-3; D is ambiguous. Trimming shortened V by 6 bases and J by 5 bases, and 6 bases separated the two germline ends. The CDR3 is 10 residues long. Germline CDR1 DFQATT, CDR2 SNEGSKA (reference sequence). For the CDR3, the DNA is TGCAGTGCCACAAAAGATACGCAGTATTTT. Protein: CSATKDTQYF.

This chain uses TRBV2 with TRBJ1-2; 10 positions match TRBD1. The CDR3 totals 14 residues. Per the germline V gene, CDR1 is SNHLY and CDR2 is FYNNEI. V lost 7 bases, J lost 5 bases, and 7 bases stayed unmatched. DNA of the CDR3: TGTGCCAGCATTAACCGGGACAGGGGTTATGGCTACACCTTC. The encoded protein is CASINRDRGYGYTF.

CDR3 in amino acids: CASSLRAQRPSYEQYF. DNA of the CDR3: TGTGCCAGCAGCTTAAGGGCGCAGCGGCCCTCCTACGAGCAGTACTTC. The chain recombines TRBV7-8 with TRBJ2-7, with D perhaps matching TRBD2 (5 bases). The CDR3 length is 16 residues. The germline V and J ends were trimmed by 2 bases and 0 bases, with 14 bases remaining between them. The germline V gene has CDR1 SGHVS and CDR2 FQNEAQ.

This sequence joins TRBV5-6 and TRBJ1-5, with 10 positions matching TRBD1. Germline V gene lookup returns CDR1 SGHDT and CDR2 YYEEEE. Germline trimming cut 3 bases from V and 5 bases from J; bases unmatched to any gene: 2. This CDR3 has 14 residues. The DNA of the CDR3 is TGTGCCAGCAGCTCGGACAGGGGGTATCAGCCCCAGCATTTT. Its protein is CASSSDRGYQPQHF.

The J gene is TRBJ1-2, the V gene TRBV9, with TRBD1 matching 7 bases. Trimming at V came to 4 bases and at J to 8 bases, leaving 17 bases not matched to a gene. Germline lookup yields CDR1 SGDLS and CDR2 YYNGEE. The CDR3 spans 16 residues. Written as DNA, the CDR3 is TGTGCCAGCAGCTTAACGCTGCAACAGGGGAGTAAGGGCTACACCTTC. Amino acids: CASSLTLQQGSKGYTF.

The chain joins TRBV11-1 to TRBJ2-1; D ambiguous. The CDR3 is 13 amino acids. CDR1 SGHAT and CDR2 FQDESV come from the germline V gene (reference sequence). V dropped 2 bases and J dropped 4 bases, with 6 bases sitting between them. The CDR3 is CASSLQRYNEQFF. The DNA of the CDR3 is TGTGCCAGCAGCTTACAGAGGTACAATGAGCAGTTCTTC.

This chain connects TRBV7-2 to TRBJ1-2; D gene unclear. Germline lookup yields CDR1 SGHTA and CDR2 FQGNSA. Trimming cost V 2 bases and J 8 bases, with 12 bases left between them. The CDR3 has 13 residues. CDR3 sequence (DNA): TGTGCCAGCAGCTTAAACCGGGGAGGCGGCTACACCTTC. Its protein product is CASSLNRGGGYTF.

For the CDR3, the DNA is TGTGCCAGTAGTCCTGACACGGGGTTCACAGATACGCAGTATTTT. It specifies CASSPDTGFTDTQYF. The chain carries TRBV19 and TRBJ2-3; D is perhaps TRBD2 (5 bases). The CDR3 contains 15 residues. Germline CDR1 LNHDA, CDR2 SQIVND (reference sequence). Trimming stripped 5 bases from V and 2 bases from J, with 14 bases between.

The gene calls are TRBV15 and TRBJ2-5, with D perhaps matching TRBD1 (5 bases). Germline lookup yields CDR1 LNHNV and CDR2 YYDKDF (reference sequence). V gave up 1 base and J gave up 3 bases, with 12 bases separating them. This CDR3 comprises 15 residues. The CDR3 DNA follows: TGTGCCACCAGCAGAGGTAACAGGAAGGAAGAGACCCAGTACTTC. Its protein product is CATSRGNRKEETQYF. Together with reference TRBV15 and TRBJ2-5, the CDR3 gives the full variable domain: DAMVIQNPRYQVTQFGKPVTLSCSQTLNHNVMYWYQQKSSQAPKLLFHYYDKDFNNEADTPDNFQSRRPNTSFCFLDIRSPGLGDTAMYLCATSRGNRKEETQYFGPGTRLLVL.

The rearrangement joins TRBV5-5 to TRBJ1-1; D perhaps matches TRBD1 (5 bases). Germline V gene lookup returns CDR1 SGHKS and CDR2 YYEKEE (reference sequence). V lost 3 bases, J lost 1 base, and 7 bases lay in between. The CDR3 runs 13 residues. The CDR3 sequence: CASSWQGNTEAFF. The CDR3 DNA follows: TGTGCCAGCAGCTGGCAGGGGAACACTGAAGCTTTCTTT. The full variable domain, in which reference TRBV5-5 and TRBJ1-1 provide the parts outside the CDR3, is DAGVTQSPTHLIKTRGQQVTLRCSPISGHKSVSWYQQVLGQGPQFIFQYYEKEERGRGNFPDRFSARQFPNYSSELNVNALLLGDSALYLCASSWQGNTEAFFGQGTRLTVV.

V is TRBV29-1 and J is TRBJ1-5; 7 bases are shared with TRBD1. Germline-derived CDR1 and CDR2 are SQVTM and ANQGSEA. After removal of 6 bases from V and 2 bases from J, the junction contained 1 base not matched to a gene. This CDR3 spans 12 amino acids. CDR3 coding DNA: TGCAGCGTCGGACAGGGCAATCAGCCCCAGCATTTT. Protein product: CSVGQGNQPQHF.

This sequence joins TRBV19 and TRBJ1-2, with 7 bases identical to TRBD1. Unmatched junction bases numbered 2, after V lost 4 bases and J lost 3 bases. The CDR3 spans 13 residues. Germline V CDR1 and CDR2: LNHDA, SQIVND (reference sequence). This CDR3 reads CASSSDRDYGYTF. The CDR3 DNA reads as TGTGCCAGTAGTAGTGACAGGGACTATGGCTACACCTTC. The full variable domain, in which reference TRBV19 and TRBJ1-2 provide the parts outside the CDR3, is DGGITQSPKYLFRKEGQNVTLSCEQNLNHDAMYWYRQDPGQGLRLIYYSQIVNDFQKGDIAEGYSVSREKKESFPLTVTSAQKNPTAFYLCASSSDRDYGYTFGSGTRLTVV.

The CDR3: CASSVGTISTDTQYF. Written as DNA, the CDR3 is TGTGCCAGCAGCGTTGGGACAATCAGCACAGATACGCAGTATTTT. This sequence joins TRBV9 and TRBJ2-3; tentatively, D is TRBD1 (6 bases). V was trimmed by 2 bases and J by 0 bases, leaving 10 bases between them. CDR1 is SGDLS and CDR2 is YYNGEE in the germline V gene. The CDR3 is made up of 15 amino acids. The full variable domain, rest sourced from reference TRBV9 and TRBJ2-3, is DSGVTQTPKHLITATGQRVTLRCSPRSGDLSVYWYQQSLDQGLQFLIQYYNGEERAKGNILERFSAQQFPDLHSELNLSSLELGDSALYFCASSVGTISTDTQYFGPGTRLTVL.

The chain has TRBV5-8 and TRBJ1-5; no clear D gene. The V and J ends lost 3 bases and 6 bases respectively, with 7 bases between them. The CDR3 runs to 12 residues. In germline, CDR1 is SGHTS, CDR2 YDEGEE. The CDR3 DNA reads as TGTGCCAGCAGCTCCTTGAGTCAGCCCCAGCATTTT. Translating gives CASSSLSQPQHF.

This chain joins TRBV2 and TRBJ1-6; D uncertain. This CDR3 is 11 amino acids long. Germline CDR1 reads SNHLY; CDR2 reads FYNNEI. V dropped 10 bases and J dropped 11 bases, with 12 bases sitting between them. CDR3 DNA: TGTGCCACCGCGAGAGTCCCACCCCTCCACTTT. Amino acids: CATARVPPLHF.

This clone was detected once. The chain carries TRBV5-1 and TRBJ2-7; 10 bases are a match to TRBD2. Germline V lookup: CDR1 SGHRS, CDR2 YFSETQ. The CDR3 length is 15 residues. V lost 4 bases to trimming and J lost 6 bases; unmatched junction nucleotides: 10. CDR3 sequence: CASSVEASGSGEQYF. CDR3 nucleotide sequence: TGCGCCAGCAGCGTGGAAGCTAGCGGGAGTGGCGAGCAGTACTTC.